Listed below are T cell receptor beta chains from one sample, sequenced in a study of monozygotic twins with cystic fibrosis. Assay used: immunoSEQ multiplex PCR; TCRdb lists only in-frame clones, some missing. The sample holds 4,000 to 5,500 clones, about 96% seen once. The sequencing input was blood. These receptors came from a boy aged 2 to 10 with cystic fibrosis. Each CDR3 is given with its conserved first and last residue. D genes are given only for firm matches. Where a row states a size, it is once, few, many or the class of an expanded clone; other rows omit it.

abundance: -
d_gene: TRBD2
j_gene: TRBJ2-3
v_gene: TRBV10-1
CDR3aa: CASSAELAADTQYF
CDR3nt: TGCGCCAGCAGTGCTGAACTAGCGGCCGATACGCAGTATTTT

abundance: -
d_gene: -
j_gene: TRBJ1-4
v_gene: TRBV5-6
CDR3aa: CASSRPTTNEKLFF
CDR3nt: TGTGCCAGCAGCCGGCCAACAACTAATGAAAAACTGTTTTTT

abundance: -
d_gene: TRBD1
j_gene: TRBJ1-2
v_gene: TRBV14
CDR3aa: CASSQGRGAYGYTF
CDR3nt: TGTGCCAGCAGCCAAGGCAGGGGGGCCTATGGCTACACCTTC

abundance: -
d_gene: TRBD1
j_gene: TRBJ1-2
v_gene: TRBV14
CDR3aa: CASSLQGEVGYTF
CDR3nt: TGTGCCAGCAGCCTACAGGGGGAAGTTGGCTACACCTTC

abundance: -
d_gene: -
j_gene: TRBJ2-1
v_gene: TRBV7-9
CDR3aa: CASSLRGKLQNEQFF
CDR3nt: TGTGCCAGCAGCCTCCGGGGTAAACTACAGAATGAGCAGTTCTTC

abundance: -
d_gene: -
j_gene: TRBJ1-3
v_gene: TRBV30
CDR3aa: CASIHREDQGNTIYF
CDR3nt: TGTGCCTCTATCCACAGGGAGGATCAGGGAAACACCATATATTTT

abundance: -
d_gene: TRBD1
j_gene: TRBJ2-5
v_gene: TRBV25-1
CDR3aa: CASSGGTGLWRYQETQYF
CDR3nt: TGTGCCAGCAGTGGGGGGACAGGGCTTTGGCGATACCAAGAGACCCAGTACTTC

abundance: -
d_gene: TRBD1
j_gene: TRBJ1-5
v_gene: TRBV2
CDR3aa: CASRPGGGQYQPQHF
CDR3nt: TGTGCCAGCAGGCCAGGGGGTGGCCAATATCAGCCCCAGCATTTT

abundance: -
d_gene: -
j_gene: TRBJ1-1
v_gene: TRBV30
CDR3aa: CAWSVLTEAFF
CDR3nt: TGTGCCTGGAGTGTCCTTACTGAAGCTTTCTTT

abundance: -
d_gene: -
j_gene: TRBJ2-1
v_gene: TRBV27
CDR3aa: CASSLSIMGGSYNEQFF
CDR3nt: TGTGCCAGCAGTTTATCGATCATGGGGGGCTCCTACAATGAGCAGTTCTTC

abundance: -
d_gene: TRBD1
j_gene: TRBJ1-1
v_gene: TRBV11-2
CDR3aa: CASSPRTGGANTEAFF
CDR3nt: TGTGCCAGCAGCCCACGGACAGGGGGCGCGAACACTGAAGCTTTCTTT

abundance: -
d_gene: -
j_gene: TRBJ1-5
v_gene: TRBV30
CDR3aa: CAWSGGSPGEPQHF
CDR3nt: TGTGCCTGGAGTGGGGGTTCCCCGGGCGAGCCCCAGCATTTT

abundance: -
d_gene: -
j_gene: TRBJ1-5
v_gene: TRBV5-5
CDR3aa: CASSLMGLNQPQHF
CDR3nt: TGTGCCAGCAGCTTGATGGGCCTCAATCAGCCCCAGCATTTT

abundance: once
d_gene: TRBD2
j_gene: TRBJ2-1
v_gene: TRBV9
CDR3aa: CASSPTPSGGAYEQFF
CDR3nt: TGTGCCAGCAGCCCCACTCCTAGCGGGGGGGCGTATGAGCAGTTCTTC

abundance: -
d_gene: TRBD1
j_gene: TRBJ2-7
v_gene: TRBV2
CDR3aa: CASSVTGGAAYEQYF
CDR3nt: TGTGCCAGCAGCGTGACAGGGGGCGCCGCCTACGAGCAGTACTTC

abundance: -
d_gene: -
j_gene: TRBJ2-7
v_gene: TRBV30
CDR3aa: CAWSVLGGSYEQYF
CDR3nt: TGTGCCTGGAGTGTACTGGGGGGCTCCTACGAGCAGTACTTC

abundance: -
d_gene: TRBD1
j_gene: TRBJ2-7
v_gene: TRBV2
CDR3aa: CASSLDRGQYEQYF
CDR3nt: TGTGCCAGCAGCTTGGACAGGGGGCAGTACGAGCAGTACTTC

abundance: -
d_gene: TRBD2
j_gene: TRBJ2-5
v_gene: TRBV7-2
CDR3aa: CASSLSALAAYATQETQYF
CDR3nt: TGTGCCAGCAGCTTATCTGCGCTAGCGGCCTATGCGACCCAAGAGACCCAGTACTTC

abundance: once
d_gene: TRBD1
j_gene: TRBJ1-1
v_gene: TRBV7-9
CDR3aa: CASSKGQGNTEAFF
CDR3nt: TGTGCCAGCAGCAAAGGACAGGGGAACACTGAAGCTTTCTTT

abundance: -
d_gene: -
j_gene: TRBJ1-1
v_gene: TRBV19
CDR3aa: CASSRMGGSTEAFF
CDR3nt: TGTGCCAGTAGTAGGATGGGGGGAAGCACTGAAGCTTTCTTT

abundance: -
d_gene: -
j_gene: TRBJ1-2
v_gene: TRBV6-5
CDR3aa: CASSYSGGGYTF
CDR3nt: TGTGCCAGCAGTTACTCAGGGGGTGGCTACACCTTC

abundance: -
d_gene: -
j_gene: TRBJ1-1
v_gene: TRBV19
CDR3aa: CASSTFREGDLAFF
CDR3nt: TGTGCCAGTAGTACCTTCAGGGAGGGGGATTTAGCTTTCTTT

abundance: -
d_gene: TRBD1
j_gene: TRBJ2-2
v_gene: TRBV29-1
CDR3aa: CSVGQGPTGELFF
CDR3nt: TGCAGCGTTGGACAGGGACCCACCGGGGAGCTGTTTTTT

abundance: -
d_gene: -
j_gene: TRBJ1-1
v_gene: TRBV9
CDR3aa: CASSVGLDTEAFF
CDR3nt: TGTGCCAGCAGCGTAGGGTTGGACACTGAAGCTTTCTTT

abundance: -
d_gene: -
j_gene: TRBJ2-5
v_gene: TRBV30
CDR3aa: CAWTSLEGTETQYF
CDR3nt: TGTGCCTGGACTTCACTGGAGGGGACGGAGACCCAGTACTTC

abundance: once
d_gene: TRBD1
j_gene: TRBJ1-3
v_gene: TRBV5-4
CDR3aa: CASSLGGTGGGNTIYF
CDR3nt: TGTGCCAGCAGCTTGGGCGGGACAGGGGGAGGAAACACCATATATTTT

abundance: -
d_gene: -
j_gene: TRBJ2-6
v_gene: TRBV5-8
CDR3aa: CASSLYPSGANVLTF
CDR3nt: TGTGCCAGCAGCTTGTATCCCTCCGGGGCCAACGTCCTGACTTTC

abundance: once
d_gene: -
j_gene: TRBJ2-1
v_gene: TRBV6-6
CDR3aa: CASSSSGTPREGEQFF
CDR3nt: TGTGCCAGCAGTAGCTCCGGGACACCTAGGGAGGGTGAGCAGTTCTTC

abundance: -
d_gene: -
j_gene: TRBJ2-1
v_gene: TRBV7-7
CDR3aa: CASSATLDHEQFF
CDR3nt: TGTGCCAGCAGCGCCACCCTGGATCACGAGCAGTTCTTC

abundance: -
d_gene: TRBD1
j_gene: TRBJ1-6
v_gene: TRBV11-1
CDR3aa: CASSPDRDRGWSPLHF
CDR3nt: TGTGCCAGCAGCCCCGACCGCGACAGGGGGTGGTCACCCCTCCACTTT

abundance: once
d_gene: -
j_gene: TRBJ2-3
v_gene: TRBV2
CDR3aa: CASSVRGFNPGTQYF
CDR3nt: TGTGCCAGCAGTGTAAGAGGGTTCAACCCAGGGACGCAGTATTTT

abundance: -
d_gene: TRBD2
j_gene: TRBJ2-1
v_gene: TRBV7-7
CDR3aa: CASSIGLAGGRDEQFF
CDR3nt: TGTGCCAGCAGCATCGGTCTAGCGGGGGGAAGGGATGAGCAGTTCTTC

abundance: -
d_gene: -
j_gene: TRBJ1-1
v_gene: TRBV14
CDR3aa: CATKREGTEAFF
CDR3nt: TGTGCCACCAAGCGGGAGGGCACTGAAGCTTTCTTT

abundance: -
d_gene: -
j_gene: TRBJ1-1
v_gene: TRBV4-1
CDR3aa: CASSQARGLNTEAFF
CDR3nt: TGCGCCAGCAGCCAAGCTAGGGGGTTGAACACTGAAGCTTTCTTT

abundance: -
d_gene: -
j_gene: TRBJ2-5
v_gene: TRBV4-1
CDR3aa: CASSQGQEETQYF
CDR3nt: TGCGCCAGCAGCCAAGGTCAGGAGGAGACCCAGTACTTC

abundance: -
d_gene: -
j_gene: TRBJ2-2
v_gene: TRBV9
CDR3aa: CASSPRANTGELFF
CDR3nt: TGTGCCAGCAGCCCCAGAGCGAACACCGGGGAGCTGTTTTTT

abundance: -
d_gene: -
j_gene: TRBJ1-2
v_gene: TRBV27
CDR3aa: CASSNQALGNGYTF
CDR3nt: TGTGCCAGCAGTAACCAAGCATTGGGGAATGGCTACACCTTC

abundance: -
d_gene: TRBD2
j_gene: TRBJ2-1
v_gene: TRBV27
CDR3aa: CASTPPGTRRRNEQFF
CDR3nt: TGTGCCAGCACCCCACCCGGGACTAGGAGGAGGAATGAGCAGTTCTTC

abundance: -
d_gene: TRBD1
j_gene: TRBJ1-2
v_gene: TRBV5-6
CDR3aa: CASSWGTGNYGYTF
CDR3nt: TGTGCCAGCAGCTGGGGGACAGGGAACTATGGCTACACCTTC

abundance: -
d_gene: -
j_gene: TRBJ2-5
v_gene: TRBV4-2
CDR3aa: CASSQVVGPERETQYF
CDR3nt: TGTGCCAGCAGCCAAGTTGTGGGACCCGAACGCGAGACCCAGTACTTC

abundance: -
d_gene: -
j_gene: TRBJ1-1
v_gene: TRBV6-1
CDR3aa: CASSEVRGNTEAFF
CDR3nt: TGTGCCAGCAGTGAAGTAAGGGGGAACACTGAAGCTTTCTTT

abundance: -
d_gene: -
j_gene: TRBJ1-1
v_gene: TRBV5-4
CDR3aa: CASSQKQGNTEAFF
CDR3nt: TGTGCCAGCAGCCAGAAACAAGGGAACACTGAAGCTTTCTTT

abundance: -
d_gene: -
j_gene: TRBJ1-2
v_gene: TRBV11-1
CDR3aa: CASSLGASDRDYGYTF
CDR3nt: TGTGCCAGCAGCTTAGGGGCATCGGACAGAGACTATGGCTACACCTTC

abundance: -
d_gene: -
j_gene: TRBJ2-2
v_gene: TRBV29-1
CDR3aa: CSVGALPGGGPGELFF
CDR3nt: TGCAGCGTTGGGGCGCTGCCTGGGGGCGGCCCCGGGGAGCTGTTTTTT

abundance: -
d_gene: -
j_gene: TRBJ1-6
v_gene: TRBV5-4
CDR3aa: CASSLPGRGDSPLHF
CDR3nt: TGTGCCAGCAGCCTACCAGGGCGGGGGGATTCACCCCTCCACTTT

abundance: -
d_gene: -
j_gene: TRBJ1-2
v_gene: TRBV4-2
CDR3aa: CASSQGPTSTF
CDR3nt: TGTGCCAGCAGCCAGGGACCCACGTCCACCTTC

abundance: -
d_gene: -
j_gene: TRBJ1-1
v_gene: TRBV12-5
CDR3aa: CASGLAIPGLTEAFF
CDR3nt: TGTGCTAGTGGTTTGGCCATTCCGGGCCTCACTGAAGCTTTCTTT

abundance: -
d_gene: -
j_gene: TRBJ1-5
v_gene: TRBV4-2
CDR3aa: CASSAFYRDNQPQHF
CDR3nt: TGTGCCAGCAGCGCGTTCTACAGGGACAATCAGCCCCAGCATTTT

abundance: -
d_gene: -
j_gene: TRBJ2-7
v_gene: TRBV13
CDR3aa: CASSLGRGATYEQYF
CDR3nt: TGTGCCAGCAGCTTAGGACGGGGGGCCACCTACGAGCAGTACTTC

abundance: -
d_gene: -
j_gene: TRBJ2-4
v_gene: TRBV25-1
CDR3aa: CASSESGAKNIQYF
CDR3nt: TGTGCCAGCAGTGAATCGGGGGCCAAAAACATTCAGTACTTC

abundance: -
d_gene: -
j_gene: TRBJ2-2
v_gene: TRBV9
CDR3aa: CASSVGQTGELFF
CDR3nt: TGTGCCAGCAGCGTAGGACAGACCGGGGAGCTGTTTTTT

abundance: -
d_gene: TRBD1
j_gene: TRBJ1-2
v_gene: TRBV2
CDR3aa: CASSEGTGGYTF
CDR3nt: TGTGCCAGCAGTGAAGGGACAGGGGGCTACACCTTC

abundance: few
d_gene: -
j_gene: TRBJ2-7
v_gene: TRBV2
CDR3aa: CASRWQSRGEQYF
CDR3nt: TGTGCCAGCAGGTGGCAGTCCCGCGGCGAGCAGTACTTC

abundance: -
d_gene: TRBD1
j_gene: TRBJ2-3
v_gene: TRBV10-3
CDR3aa: CAIGSGQGSTDTQYF
CDR3nt: TGTGCCATCGGGTCGGGACAGGGGAGCACAGATACGCAGTATTTT

abundance: -
d_gene: TRBD1
j_gene: TRBJ1-2
v_gene: TRBV4-1
CDR3aa: CASSQDGAGGRYGYTF
CDR3nt: TGCGCCAGCAGCCAAGATGGGGCAGGGGGTCGTTATGGCTACACCTTC

abundance: -
d_gene: -
j_gene: TRBJ1-1
v_gene: TRBV5-1
CDR3aa: CASSLGTVQNTEAFF
CDR3nt: TGCGCCAGCAGCTTGGGAACAGTTCAGAACACTGAAGCTTTCTTT

abundance: -
d_gene: -
j_gene: TRBJ2-1
v_gene: TRBV4-1
CDR3aa: CASSQDLVVKQFF
CDR3nt: TGCGCCAGCAGCCAAGATCTGGTCGTTAAGCAGTTCTTC

abundance: -
d_gene: -
j_gene: TRBJ2-2
v_gene: TRBV9
CDR3aa: CASSVRAGATGELFF
CDR3nt: TGTGCCAGCAGCGTACGGGCAGGGGCCACCGGGGAGCTGTTTTTT

abundance: once
d_gene: -
j_gene: TRBJ2-2
v_gene: TRBV6-6
CDR3aa: CASTYNTGELFF
CDR3nt: TGTGCCAGCACCTACAACACCGGGGAGCTGTTTTTT

abundance: -
d_gene: -
j_gene: TRBJ1-6
v_gene: TRBV6-1
CDR3aa: CASSALAPLHF
CDR3nt: TGTGCCAGCAGTGCTCTGGCACCCCTCCACTTT